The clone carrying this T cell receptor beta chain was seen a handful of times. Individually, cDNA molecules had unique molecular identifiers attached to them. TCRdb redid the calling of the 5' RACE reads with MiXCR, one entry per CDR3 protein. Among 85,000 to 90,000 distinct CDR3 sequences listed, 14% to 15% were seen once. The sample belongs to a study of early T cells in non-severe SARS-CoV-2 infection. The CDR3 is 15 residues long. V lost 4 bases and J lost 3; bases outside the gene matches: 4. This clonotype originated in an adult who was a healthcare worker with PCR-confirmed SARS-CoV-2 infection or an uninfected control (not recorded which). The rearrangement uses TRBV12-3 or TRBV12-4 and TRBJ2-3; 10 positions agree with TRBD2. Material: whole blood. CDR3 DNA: TGTGCCAGCAGTTCTCAACTAGCGGGGACAGATACGCAGTATTTT. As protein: CASSSQLAGTDTQYF.